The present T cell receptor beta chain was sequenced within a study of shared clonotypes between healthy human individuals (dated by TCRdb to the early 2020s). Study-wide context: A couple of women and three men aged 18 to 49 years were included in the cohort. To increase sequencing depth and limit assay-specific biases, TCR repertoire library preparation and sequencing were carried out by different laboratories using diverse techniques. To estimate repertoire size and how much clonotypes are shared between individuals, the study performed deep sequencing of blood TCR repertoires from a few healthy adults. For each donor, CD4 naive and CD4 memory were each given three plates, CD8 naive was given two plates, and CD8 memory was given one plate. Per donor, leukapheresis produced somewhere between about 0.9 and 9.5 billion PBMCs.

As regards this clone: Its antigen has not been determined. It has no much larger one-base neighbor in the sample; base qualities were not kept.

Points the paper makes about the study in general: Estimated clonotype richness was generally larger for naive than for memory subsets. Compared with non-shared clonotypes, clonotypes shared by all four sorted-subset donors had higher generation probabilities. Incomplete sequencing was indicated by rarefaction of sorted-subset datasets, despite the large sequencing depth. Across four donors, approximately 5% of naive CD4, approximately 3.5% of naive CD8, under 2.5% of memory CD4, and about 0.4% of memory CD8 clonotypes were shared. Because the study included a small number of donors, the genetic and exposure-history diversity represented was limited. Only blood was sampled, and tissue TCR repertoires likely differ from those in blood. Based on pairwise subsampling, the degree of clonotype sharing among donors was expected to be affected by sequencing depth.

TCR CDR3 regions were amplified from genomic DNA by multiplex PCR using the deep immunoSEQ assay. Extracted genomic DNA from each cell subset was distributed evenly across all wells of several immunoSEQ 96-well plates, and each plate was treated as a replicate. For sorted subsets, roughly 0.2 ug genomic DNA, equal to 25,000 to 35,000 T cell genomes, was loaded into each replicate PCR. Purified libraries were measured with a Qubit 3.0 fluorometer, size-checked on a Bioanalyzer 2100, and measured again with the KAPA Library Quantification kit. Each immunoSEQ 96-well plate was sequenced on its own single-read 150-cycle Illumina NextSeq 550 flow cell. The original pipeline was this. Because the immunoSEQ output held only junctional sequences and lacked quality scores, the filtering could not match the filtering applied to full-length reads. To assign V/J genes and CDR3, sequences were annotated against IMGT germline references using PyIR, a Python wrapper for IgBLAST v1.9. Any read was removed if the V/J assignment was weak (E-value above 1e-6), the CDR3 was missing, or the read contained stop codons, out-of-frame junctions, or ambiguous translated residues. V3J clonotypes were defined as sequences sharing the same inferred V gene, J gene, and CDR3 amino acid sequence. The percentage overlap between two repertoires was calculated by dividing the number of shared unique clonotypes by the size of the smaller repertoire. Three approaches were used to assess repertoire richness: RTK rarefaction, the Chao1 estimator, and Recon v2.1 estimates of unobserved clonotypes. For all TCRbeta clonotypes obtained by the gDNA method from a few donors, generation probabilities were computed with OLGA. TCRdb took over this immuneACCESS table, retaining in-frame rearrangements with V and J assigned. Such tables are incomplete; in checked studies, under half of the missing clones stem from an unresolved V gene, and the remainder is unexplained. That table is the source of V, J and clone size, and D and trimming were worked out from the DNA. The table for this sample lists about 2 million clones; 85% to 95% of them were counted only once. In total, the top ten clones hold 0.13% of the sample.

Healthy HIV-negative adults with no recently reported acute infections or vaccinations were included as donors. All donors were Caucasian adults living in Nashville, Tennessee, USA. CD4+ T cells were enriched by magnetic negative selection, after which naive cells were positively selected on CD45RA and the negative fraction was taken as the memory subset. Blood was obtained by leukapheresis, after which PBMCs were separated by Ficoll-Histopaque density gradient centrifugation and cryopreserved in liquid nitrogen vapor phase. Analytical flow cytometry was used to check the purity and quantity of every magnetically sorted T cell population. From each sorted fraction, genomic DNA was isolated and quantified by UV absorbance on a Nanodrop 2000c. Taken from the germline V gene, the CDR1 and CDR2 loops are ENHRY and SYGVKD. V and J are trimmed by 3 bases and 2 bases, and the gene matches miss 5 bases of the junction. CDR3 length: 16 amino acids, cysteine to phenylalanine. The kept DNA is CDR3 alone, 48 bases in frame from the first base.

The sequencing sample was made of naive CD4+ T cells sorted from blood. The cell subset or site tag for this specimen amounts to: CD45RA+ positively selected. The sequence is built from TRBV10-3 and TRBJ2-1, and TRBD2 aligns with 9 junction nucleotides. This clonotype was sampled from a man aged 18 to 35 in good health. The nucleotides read TGTGCCATCAGTGATAGCGGGAGAATTACCTACAATGAGCAGTTCTTC. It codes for CAISDSGRITYNEQFF.